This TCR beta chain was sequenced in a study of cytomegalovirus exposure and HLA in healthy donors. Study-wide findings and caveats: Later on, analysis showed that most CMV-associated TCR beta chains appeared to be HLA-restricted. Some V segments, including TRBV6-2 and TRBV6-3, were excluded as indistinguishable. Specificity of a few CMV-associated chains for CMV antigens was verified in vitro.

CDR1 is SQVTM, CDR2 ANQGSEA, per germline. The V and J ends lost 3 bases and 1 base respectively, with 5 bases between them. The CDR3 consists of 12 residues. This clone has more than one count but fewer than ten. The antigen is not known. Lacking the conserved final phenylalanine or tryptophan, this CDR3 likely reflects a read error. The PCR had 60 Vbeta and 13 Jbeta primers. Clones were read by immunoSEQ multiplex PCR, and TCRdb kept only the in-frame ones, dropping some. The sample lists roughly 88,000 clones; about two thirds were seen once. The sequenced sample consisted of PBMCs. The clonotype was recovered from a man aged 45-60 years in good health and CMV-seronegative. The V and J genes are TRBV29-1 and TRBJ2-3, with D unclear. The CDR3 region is CSVDHGTDTQYV. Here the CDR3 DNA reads TGCAGCGTTGACCACGGCACAGATACGCAGTATGTT.